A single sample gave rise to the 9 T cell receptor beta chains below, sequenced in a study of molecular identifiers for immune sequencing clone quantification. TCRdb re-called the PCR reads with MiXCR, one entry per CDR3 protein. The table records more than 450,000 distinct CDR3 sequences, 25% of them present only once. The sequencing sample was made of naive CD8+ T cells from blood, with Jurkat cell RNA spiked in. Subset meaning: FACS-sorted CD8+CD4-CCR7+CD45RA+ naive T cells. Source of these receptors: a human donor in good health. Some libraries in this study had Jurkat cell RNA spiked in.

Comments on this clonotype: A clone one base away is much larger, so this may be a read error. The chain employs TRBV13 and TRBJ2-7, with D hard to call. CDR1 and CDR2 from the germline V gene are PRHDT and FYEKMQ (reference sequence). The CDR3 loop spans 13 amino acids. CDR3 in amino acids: CASSPSYSYERYF. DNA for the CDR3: TGTGCCAGCAGCCCGAGCTACTCCTACGAGCGGTACTTC. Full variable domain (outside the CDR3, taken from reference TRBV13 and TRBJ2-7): AAGVIQSPRHLIKEKRETATLKCYPIPRHDTVYWYQQGPGQDPQFLISFYEKMQSDKGSIPDRFSAQQFSDYHSELNMSSLELGDSALYFCASSPSYSYERYFGPGTRLTVT.

CDR3 in amino acids: CASSLVLESKQYF. CDR3 DNA: TGTGCCAGCAGCTTAGTTTTAGAATCCAAACAGTACTTC. The V gene is TRBV7-9, the J gene TRBJ2-7; D gene ambiguous. From germline, CDR1 is SEHNR and CDR2 FQNEAQ (reference sequence). The CDR3 consists of 13 residues. V dropped 1 base and J dropped 10 bases, with 14 bases sitting between them.

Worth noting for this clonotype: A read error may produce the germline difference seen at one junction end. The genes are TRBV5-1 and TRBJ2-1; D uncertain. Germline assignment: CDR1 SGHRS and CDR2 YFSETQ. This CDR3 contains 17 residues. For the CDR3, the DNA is TGCGCCAGCAGCTTGGCCGACGACTCGTCCACCTACGATGAGCAGTTCTTC. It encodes CASSLADDSSTYDEQFF.

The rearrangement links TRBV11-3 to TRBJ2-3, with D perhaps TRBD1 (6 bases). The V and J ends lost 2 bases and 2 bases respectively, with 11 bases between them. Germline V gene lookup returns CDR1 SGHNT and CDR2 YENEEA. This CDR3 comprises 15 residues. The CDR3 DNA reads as TGTGCCAGCAGCTTAAACAGGGAGTTCACAGATACGCAGTATTTT. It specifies CASSLNREFTDTQYF.

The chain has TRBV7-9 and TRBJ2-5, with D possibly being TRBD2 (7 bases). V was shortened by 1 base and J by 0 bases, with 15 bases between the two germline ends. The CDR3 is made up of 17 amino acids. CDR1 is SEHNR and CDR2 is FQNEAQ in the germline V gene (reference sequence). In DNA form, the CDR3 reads TGTGCCAGCAGCTTAGAGGGCGGGGGCTTGTACCAAGAGACCCAGTACTTC. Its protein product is CASSLEGGGLYQETQYF.

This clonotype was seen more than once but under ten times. The CDR3, as DNA: TGCGCCAGCAGCGCACGGGACACAGACACTGAAGCTTTCTTT. The encoded protein is CASSARDTDTEAFF. This chain joins TRBV5-1 and TRBJ1-1; possible D gene TRBD1, 6 bases. The V gene's germline CDR1 is SGHRS and CDR2 YFSETQ. The CDR3 is 14 amino acids. V lost 4 bases and J lost 3, with 13 bases in between.

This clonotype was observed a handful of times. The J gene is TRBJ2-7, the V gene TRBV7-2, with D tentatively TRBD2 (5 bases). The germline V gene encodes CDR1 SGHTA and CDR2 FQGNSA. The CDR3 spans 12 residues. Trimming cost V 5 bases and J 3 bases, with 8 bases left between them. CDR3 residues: CASSITSYEQYF. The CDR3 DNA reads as TGTGCCAGCAGCATAACTAGCTACGAGCAGTACTTC.

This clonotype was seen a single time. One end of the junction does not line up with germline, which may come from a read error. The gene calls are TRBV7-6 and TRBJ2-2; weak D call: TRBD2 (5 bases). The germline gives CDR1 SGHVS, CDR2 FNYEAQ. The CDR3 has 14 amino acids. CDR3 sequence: CASSLAGEAGELSF. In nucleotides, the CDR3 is TGTGCCAGCAGCTTAGCGGGAGAGGCCGGGGAGCTGTCTTTT.

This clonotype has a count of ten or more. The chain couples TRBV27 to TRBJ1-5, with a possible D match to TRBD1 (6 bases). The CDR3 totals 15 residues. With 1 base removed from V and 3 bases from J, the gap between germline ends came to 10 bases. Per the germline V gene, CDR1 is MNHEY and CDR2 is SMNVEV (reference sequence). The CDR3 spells CASSLWQGNNQPQHF. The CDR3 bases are TGTGCCAGCAGTTTATGGCAGGGGAACAATCAGCCCCAGCATTTT.